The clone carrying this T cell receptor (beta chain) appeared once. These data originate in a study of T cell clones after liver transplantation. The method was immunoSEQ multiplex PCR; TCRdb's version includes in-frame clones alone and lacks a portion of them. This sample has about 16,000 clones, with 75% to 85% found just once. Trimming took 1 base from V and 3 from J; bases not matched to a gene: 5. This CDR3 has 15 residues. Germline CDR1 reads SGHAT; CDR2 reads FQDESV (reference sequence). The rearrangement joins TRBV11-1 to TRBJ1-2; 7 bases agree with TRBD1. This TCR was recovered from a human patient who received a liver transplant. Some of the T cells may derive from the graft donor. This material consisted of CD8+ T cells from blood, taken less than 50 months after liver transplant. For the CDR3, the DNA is TGTGCCAGCAGCTTAGAAGGGGGCGAAGACTATGGCTACACCTTC. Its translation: CASSLEGGEDYGYTF.